The clone carrying this T cell receptor beta chain was counted only a few times. CDR1 is SGHTA, CDR2 FQGNSA, per germline. The CDR3 sequence is 17 residues long. V trimming: 2 bases; J trimming: 2 bases; junction bases outside the gene matches: 7. The data were taken from a study of sequential checkpoint blockade in melanoma. Produced via immunoSEQ multiplex PCR; TCRdb's table is partial and in-frame only. There are under 15,000 clones in the sample; approximately 76% occur only once, and 50% lies in the top ten. Treatment of the sample: randomized to nivolumab then ipilimumab (arm A) or the reverse (arm B).

The receptor was isolated from a human patient with melanoma. Some clones in this sample may be carry-over from other donors' samples. V is TRBV7-2 and J is TRBJ1-5; 9 bases map to TRBD1. Material: CD8+ T cells sorted from blood (inferred from file names), obtained from a patient given nivolumab and ipilimumab in sequence. The CDR3 protein is CASSLRGQGSGNQPQHF. CDR3 coding DNA: TGTGCCAGCAGCTTAAGGGGACAGGGAAGTGGCAATCAGCCCCAGCATTTT.